This T cell receptor beta chain originates from a study of technical replicates of blood from several donors. The method was immunoSEQ multiplex PCR; TCRdb's version includes in-frame clones alone and lacks a portion of them. This sample has around 76,000 clones, with approximately 90% found just once. Looked up from germline, CDR1 is SGHTA and CDR2 is FQGNSA. V gave up 4 bases and J gave up 2 bases, with 11 bases separating them. The CDR3 has 14 residues. The specimen was T cells isolated from PBMCs. The sequence derives from a human donor in good health. This rearrangement joins TRBV7-2 to TRBJ2-5; possible D gene TRBD1, 5 bases. In DNA, the CDR3 is TGTGCCAGCAGCTCGACAGCGAGACAAGAGACCCAGTACTTC. This sequence encodes CASSSTARQETQYF. Variable domain in full (rest from reference TRBV7-2 and TRBJ2-5): GAGVSQSPSNKVTEKGKDVELRCDPISGHTALYWYRQSLGQGLEFLIYFQGNSAPDKSGLPSDRFSAERTGGSVSTLTIQRTQQEDSAVYLCASSSTARQETQYFGPGTRLLVL.